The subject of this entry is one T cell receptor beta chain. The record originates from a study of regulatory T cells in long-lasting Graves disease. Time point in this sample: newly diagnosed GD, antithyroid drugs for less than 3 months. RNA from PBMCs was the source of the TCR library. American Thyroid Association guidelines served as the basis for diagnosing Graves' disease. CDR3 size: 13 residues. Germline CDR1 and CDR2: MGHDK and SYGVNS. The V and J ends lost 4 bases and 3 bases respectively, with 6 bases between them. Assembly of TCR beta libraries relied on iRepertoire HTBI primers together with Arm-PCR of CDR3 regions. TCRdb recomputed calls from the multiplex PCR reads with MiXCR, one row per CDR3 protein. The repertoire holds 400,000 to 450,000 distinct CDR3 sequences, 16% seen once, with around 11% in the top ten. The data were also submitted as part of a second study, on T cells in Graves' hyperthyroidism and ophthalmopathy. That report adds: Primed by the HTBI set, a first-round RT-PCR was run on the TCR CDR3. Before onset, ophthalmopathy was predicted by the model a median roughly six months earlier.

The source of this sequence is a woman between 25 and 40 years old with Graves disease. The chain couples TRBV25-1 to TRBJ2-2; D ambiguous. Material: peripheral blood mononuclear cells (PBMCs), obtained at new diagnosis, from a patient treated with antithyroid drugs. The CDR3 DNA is TGTGCCAGCAGTGGATATTACACCGGGGAGCTGTTTTTT. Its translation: CASSGYYTGELFF.